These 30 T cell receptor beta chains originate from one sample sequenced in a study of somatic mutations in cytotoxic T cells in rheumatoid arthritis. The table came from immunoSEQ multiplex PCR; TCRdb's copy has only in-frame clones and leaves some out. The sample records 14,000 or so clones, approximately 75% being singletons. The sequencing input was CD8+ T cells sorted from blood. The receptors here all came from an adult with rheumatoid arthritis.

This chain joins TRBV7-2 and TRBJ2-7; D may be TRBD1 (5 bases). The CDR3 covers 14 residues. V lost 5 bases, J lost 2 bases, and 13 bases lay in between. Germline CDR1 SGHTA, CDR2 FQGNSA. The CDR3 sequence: CASSPPGHPYEQYF. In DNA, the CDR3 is TGTGCCAGCAGCCCTCCAGGACACCCCTACGAGCAGTACTTC. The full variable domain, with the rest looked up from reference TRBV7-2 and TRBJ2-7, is GAGVSQSPSNKVTEKGKDVELRCDPISGHTALYWYRQSLGQGLEFLIYFQGNSAPDKSGLPSDRFSAERTGGSVSTLTIQRTQQEDSAVYLCASSPPGHPYEQYFGPGTRLTVT.

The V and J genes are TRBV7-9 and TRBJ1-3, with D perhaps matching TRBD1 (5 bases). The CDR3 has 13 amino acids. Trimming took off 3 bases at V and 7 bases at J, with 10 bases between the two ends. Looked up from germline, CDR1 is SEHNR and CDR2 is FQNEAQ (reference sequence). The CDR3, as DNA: TGTGCCAGCAGCTTGGGGGAGGAGAACACCATATATTTT. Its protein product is CASSLGEENTIYF.

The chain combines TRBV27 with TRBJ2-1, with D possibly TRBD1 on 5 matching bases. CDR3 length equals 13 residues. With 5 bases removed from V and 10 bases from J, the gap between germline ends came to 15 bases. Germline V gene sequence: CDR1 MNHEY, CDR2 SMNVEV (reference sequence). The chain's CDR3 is CASSRGPAGEQFF. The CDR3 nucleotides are TGTGCCAGCAGTCGCGGACCAGCAGGGGAGCAGTTCTTC.

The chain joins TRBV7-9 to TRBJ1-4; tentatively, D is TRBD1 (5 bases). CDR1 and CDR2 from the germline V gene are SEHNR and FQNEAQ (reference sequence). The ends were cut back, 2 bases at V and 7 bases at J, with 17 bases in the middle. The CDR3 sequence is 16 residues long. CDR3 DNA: TGTGCCAGCAGCTTACCGTGGGGGGACGGCAGTGAAAAACTGTTTTTT. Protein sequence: CASSLPWGDGSEKLFF.

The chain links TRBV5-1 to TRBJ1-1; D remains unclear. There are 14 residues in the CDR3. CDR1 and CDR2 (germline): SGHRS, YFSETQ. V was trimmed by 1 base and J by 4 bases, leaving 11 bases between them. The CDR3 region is CASSLREAGTEAFF. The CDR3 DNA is TGCGCCAGCAGCTTGAGGGAGGCGGGCACTGAAGCTTTCTTT.

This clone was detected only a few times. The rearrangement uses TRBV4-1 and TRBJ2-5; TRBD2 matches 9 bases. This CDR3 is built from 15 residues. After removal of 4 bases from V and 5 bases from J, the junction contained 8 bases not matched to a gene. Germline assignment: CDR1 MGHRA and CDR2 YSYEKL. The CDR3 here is CASSLRLAEGETQYF. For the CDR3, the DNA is TGCGCCAGCAGCCTAAGACTAGCGGAGGGGGAGACCCAGTACTTC.

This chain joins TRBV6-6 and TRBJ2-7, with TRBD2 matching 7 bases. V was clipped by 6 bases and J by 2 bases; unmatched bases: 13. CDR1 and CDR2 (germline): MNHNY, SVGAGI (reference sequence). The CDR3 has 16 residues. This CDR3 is CASSGPRDYTPYEQYF. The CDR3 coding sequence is TGTGCCAGCAGCGGCCCCCGGGACTATACTCCCTACGAGCAGTACTTC.

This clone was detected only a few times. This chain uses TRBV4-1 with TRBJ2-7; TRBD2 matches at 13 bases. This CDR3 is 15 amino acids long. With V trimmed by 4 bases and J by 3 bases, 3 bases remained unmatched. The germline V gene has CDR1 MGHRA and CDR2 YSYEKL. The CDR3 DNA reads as TGCGCCAGCAGCCTGGGACTAGCGGGAAACTACGAGCAGTACTTC. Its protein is CASSLGLAGNYEQYF.

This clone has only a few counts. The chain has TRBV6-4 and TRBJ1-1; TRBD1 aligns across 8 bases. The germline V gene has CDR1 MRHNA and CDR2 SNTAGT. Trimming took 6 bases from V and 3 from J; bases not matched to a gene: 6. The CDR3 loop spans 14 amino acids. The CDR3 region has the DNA TGTGCCAGCAGGACAGGGGAGGTGGACACTGAAGCTTTCTTT. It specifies CASRTGEVDTEAFF.

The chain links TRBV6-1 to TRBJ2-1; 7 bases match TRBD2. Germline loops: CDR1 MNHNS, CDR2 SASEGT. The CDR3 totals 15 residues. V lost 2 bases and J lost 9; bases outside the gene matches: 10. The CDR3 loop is CASSEYGGGPVEQFF. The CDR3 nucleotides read TGTGCCAGCAGTGAATATGGGGGAGGGCCTGTTGAGCAGTTCTTC.

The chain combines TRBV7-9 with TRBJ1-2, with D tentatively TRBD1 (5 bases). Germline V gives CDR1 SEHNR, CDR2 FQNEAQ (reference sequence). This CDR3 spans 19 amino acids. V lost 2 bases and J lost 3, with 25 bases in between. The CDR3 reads CASSLWPPTDQEGYYGYTF. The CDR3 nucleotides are TGTGCCAGCAGCTTATGGCCCCCGACAGATCAAGAGGGCTACTATGGCTACACCTTC.

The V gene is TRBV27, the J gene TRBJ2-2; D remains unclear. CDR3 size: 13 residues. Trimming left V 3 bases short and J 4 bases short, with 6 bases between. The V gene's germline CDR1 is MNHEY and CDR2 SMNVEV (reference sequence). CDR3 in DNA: TGTGCCAGCAGTTTGTTTGCCACCGGGGAGCTGTTTTTT. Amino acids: CASSLFATGELFF.

CDR3 in DNA: TGTGCCAGCAGCCCCCAAACCCTGATGTGGTATGGCTACACCTTC. It is translated as CASSPQTLMWYGYTF. The chain carries TRBV5-6 and TRBJ1-2; D not resolved. Trimming cost V 4 bases and J 5 bases, with 18 bases left between them. Germline CDR1 and CDR2: SGHDT and YYEEEE. CDR3 length: 15 amino acids.

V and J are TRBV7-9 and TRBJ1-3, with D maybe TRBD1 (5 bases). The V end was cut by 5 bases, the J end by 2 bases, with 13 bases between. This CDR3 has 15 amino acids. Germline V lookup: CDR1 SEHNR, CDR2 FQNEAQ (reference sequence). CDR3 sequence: CASSVAQEAGNTIYF. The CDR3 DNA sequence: TGTGCCAGCAGCGTCGCACAGGAAGCTGGAAACACCATATATTTT.

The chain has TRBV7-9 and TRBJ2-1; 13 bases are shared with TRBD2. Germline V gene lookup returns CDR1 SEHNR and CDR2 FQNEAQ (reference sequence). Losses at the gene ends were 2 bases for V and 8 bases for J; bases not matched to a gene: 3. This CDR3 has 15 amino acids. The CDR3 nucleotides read TGTGCCAGCAGCTTAACTAGCGGGGGGGCCGATGAGCAGTTCTTC. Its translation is CASSLTSGGADEQFF.

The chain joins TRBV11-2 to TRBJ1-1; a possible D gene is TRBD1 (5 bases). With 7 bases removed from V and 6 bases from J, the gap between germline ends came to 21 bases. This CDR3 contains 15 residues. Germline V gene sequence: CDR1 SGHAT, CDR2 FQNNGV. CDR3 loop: CASTEGWGLEPEAFF. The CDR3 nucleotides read TGTGCCAGCACCGAAGGGTGGGGACTTGAACCTGAAGCTTTCTTT.

For the CDR3, the DNA is TGCAGCGGTTCCGGGACTAGCGACTCCTACGAGCAGTACTTC. Amino acids: CSGSGTSDSYEQYF. This chain links TRBV29-1 with TRBJ2-7, with 10 bases matching TRBD2. The junction had 6 bases not matched to a gene; V was cut back by 7 bases and J by 0 bases. The germline gives CDR1 SQVTM, CDR2 ANQGSEA. The CDR3 consists of 14 residues.

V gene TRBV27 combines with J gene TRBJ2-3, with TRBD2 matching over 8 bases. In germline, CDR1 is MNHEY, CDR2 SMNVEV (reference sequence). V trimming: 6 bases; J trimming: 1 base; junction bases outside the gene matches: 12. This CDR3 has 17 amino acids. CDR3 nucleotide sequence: TGTGCCAGCAGCACCCCCGGACTAGCTGTTGGCACAGATACGCAGTATTTT. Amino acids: CASSTPGLAVGTDTQYF.

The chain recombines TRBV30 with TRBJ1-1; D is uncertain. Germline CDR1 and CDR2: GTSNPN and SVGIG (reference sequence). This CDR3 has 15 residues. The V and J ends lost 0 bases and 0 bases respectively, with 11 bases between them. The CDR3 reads CAWSVRGGVNTEAFF. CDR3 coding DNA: TGTGCCTGGAGTGTACGAGGCGGGGTGAACACTGAAGCTTTCTTT.

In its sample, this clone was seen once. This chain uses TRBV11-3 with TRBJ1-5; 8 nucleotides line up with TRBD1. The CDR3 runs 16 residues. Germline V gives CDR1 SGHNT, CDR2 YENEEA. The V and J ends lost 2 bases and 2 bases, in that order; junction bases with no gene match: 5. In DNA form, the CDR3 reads TGTGCCAGCAGCTTACCGCCACAGGGGGGCAATCAGCCCCAGCATTTT. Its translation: CASSLPPQGGNQPQHF.

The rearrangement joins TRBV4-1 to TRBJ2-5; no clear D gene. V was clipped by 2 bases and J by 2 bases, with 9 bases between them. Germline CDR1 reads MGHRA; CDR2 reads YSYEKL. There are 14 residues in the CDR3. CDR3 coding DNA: TGCGCCAGCAGCCAACTAGACTTTCAAGAGACCCAGTACTTC. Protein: CASSQLDFQETQYF.

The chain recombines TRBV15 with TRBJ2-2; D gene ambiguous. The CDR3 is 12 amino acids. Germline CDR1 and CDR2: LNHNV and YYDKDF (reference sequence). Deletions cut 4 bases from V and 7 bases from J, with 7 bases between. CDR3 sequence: CATSTADGELFF. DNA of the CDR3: TGTGCCACCAGCACGGCCGACGGGGAGCTGTTTTTT.

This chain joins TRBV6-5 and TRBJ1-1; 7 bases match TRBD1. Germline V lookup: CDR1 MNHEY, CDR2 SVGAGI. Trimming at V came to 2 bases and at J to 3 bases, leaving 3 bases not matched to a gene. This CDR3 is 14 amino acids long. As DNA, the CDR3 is TGTGCCAGCAGTTACAGGGGGCCGGACACTGAAGCTTTCTTT. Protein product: CASSYRGPDTEAFF.

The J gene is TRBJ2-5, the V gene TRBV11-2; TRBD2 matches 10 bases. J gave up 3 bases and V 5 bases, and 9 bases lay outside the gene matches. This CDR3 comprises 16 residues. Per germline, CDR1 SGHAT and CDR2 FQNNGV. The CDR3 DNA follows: TGTGCCAGCAGCCCTTCCACGGGACTAGCGAAAGAGACCCAGTACTTC. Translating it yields CASSPSTGLAKETQYF.

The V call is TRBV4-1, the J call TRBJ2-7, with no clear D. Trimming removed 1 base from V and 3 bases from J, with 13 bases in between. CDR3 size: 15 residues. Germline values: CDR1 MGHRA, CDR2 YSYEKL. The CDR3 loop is CASSQGLRASYEQYF. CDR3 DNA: TGCGCCAGCAGCCAAGGACTTCGAGCTAGCTACGAGCAGTACTTC.

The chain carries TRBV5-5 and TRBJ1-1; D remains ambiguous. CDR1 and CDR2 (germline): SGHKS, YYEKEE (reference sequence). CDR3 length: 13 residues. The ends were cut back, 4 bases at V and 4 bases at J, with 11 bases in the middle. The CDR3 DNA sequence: TGTGCCAGCAGCCTTGGGGAGGGCACTGAAGCTTTCTTT. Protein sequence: CASSLGEGTEAFF.

CDR3: CASSQLAGGLLQYF. The CDR3 DNA is TGCGCCAGCAGCCAATTAGCGGGGGGGCTCTTGCAGTACTTC. The chain carries TRBV4-1 and TRBJ2-7; 11 nucleotides match TRBD2. CDR1 is MGHRA, CDR2 YSYEKL, per germline. The CDR3 has 14 amino acids. Trimming cost V 2 bases and J 9 bases; bases outside gene matches: 6.

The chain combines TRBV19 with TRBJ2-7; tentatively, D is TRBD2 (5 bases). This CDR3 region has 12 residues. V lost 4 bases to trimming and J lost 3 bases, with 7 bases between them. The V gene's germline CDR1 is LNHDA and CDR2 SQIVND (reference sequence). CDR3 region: CASSNGGYEQYF. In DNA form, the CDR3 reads TGTGCCAGTAGTAATGGAGGCTACGAGCAGTACTTC.

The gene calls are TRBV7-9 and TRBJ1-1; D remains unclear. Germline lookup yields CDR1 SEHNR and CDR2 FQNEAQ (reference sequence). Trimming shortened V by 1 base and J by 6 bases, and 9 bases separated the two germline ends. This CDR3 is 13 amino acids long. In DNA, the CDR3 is TGTGCCAGCAGCTTAGGAGGGATGGCTGAAGCTTTCTTT. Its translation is CASSLGGMAEAFF.

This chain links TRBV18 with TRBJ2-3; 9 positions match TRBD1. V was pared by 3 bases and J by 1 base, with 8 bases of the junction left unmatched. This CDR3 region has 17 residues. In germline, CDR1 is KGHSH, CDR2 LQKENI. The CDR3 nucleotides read TGTGCCAGCTCACCCAACAGGGGGCAGAGCCGCACAGATACGCAGTATTTT. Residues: CASSPNRGQSRTDTQYF.